Below, 9 T cell receptor beta chains from the same sample are listed, as sequenced in a study of CD8+ T cells in alopecia areata. Treatment reported: oral pan-JAK inhibitor, 5-10 mg twice daily. RNA extraction and reverse transcription yielded cDNA as sequencing template. The assay was immunoSEQ multiplex PCR, and TCRdb's table has in-frame clones only and misses some. The sample includes 210,000 or so clones, around 65% of them seen just once. Specimen: CD4+ T cells sorted from blood, collected at approximately week 42, from a patient treated with tofacitinib. Receptors were obtained from a human donor with alopecia areata.

The chain links TRBV5-1 to TRBJ1-2; D is ambiguous. Germline loops: CDR1 SGHRS, CDR2 YFSETQ. CDR3 length: 13 amino acids. V lost 7 bases and J 2 bases, leaving 12 bases between the germline ends. For the CDR3, the DNA is TGCGCCAGCGGCGGCACACTAAACTATGGCTACACCTTC. Translating gives CASGGTLNYGYTF.

The CDR3 is CSVDRGGSMNTEAFF. The DNA of the CDR3 is TGCAGCGTTGACCGAGGAGGGTCCATGAACACTGAAGCTTTCTTT. V gene TRBV29-1 combines with J gene TRBJ1-1, with D uncertain. CDR1 is SQVTM, CDR2 ANQGSEA, per germline. The CDR3 is made up of 15 amino acids. With 3 bases removed from V and 0 bases from J, the gap between germline ends came to 14 bases.

The J gene is TRBJ2-3, the V gene TRBV27, with TRBD2 identical over 7 bases. CDR3 length equals 15 residues. V gave up 3 bases and J gave up 4 bases; unmatched junction bases: 7. The germline V gene encodes CDR1 MNHEY and CDR2 SMNVEV (reference sequence). The CDR3 region is CASSLGGVAADTQYF. The DNA of the CDR3 is TGTGCCAGCAGTTTGGGGGGGGTAGCGGCAGATACGCAGTATTTT.

The V and J genes are TRBV2 and TRBJ2-7; D is perhaps TRBD1 or TRBD2 (5 bases each). CDR3 length: 12 residues. The V gene lost 8 bases and the J gene lost 2 bases, with 10 bases spanning the gap. Germline assignment: CDR1 SNHLY and CDR2 FYNNEI. CDR3 DNA sequence: TGTGCCAGCGTGGGGGAAACCTACGAGCAGTACTTC. Encoded protein: CASVGETYEQYF.

The rearrangement uses TRBV19 and TRBJ2-3, with TRBD2 as a possible D gene (5 bases). The V gene's germline CDR1 is LNHDA and CDR2 SQIVND (reference sequence). V shed 8 bases and J shed 4 bases, with 25 bases lying between them. The CDR3 is 17 amino acids. CDR3 sequence (DNA): TGTGCCAGTTCGCGGAAAGGAGGCGACCACTCTTCAGATACGCAGTATTTT. As protein: CASSRKGGDHSSDTQYF.

The genes are TRBV5-1 and TRBJ2-7; D unclear. In germline, CDR1 is SGHRS, CDR2 YFSETQ. With 0 bases removed from V and 6 bases from J, the gap between germline ends came to 13 bases. The CDR3 loop spans 14 amino acids. DNA of the CDR3: TGCGCCAGCAGCTTGGACTCGGGTACCTCCGAGCAGTACTTC. It specifies CASSLDSGTSEQYF.

The V call is TRBV5-1, the J call TRBJ1-1; D is possibly TRBD1 (5 bases). The CDR3 has 16 residues. Looked up from germline, CDR1 is SGHRS and CDR2 is YFSETQ. V gave up 5 bases and J gave up 5 bases, with 22 bases separating them. The CDR3 bases are TGCGCCAGCAGACTTGTAGACGGGGGGAGTAGGACTGAAGCTTTCTTT. Its translation: CASRLVDGGSRTEAFF.

This sequence joins TRBV7-9 and TRBJ1-4; tentatively, D is TRBD1 (5 bases). In germline, CDR1 is SEHNR, CDR2 FQNEAQ (reference sequence). The V and J ends lost 2 bases and 8 bases respectively, with 15 bases between them. The CDR3 loop spans 15 amino acids. The CDR3 coding sequence is TGTGCCAGCAGCTTAAATTTACAGGCGGGGGAAAAACTGTTTTTT. Translating gives CASSLNLQAGEKLFF.

This clone has only a few counts. The chain recombines TRBV7-8 with TRBJ2-2; unclear D gene. This CDR3 contains 16 residues. Germline V lookup: CDR1 SGHVS, CDR2 FQNEAQ. Trimming left V 5 bases short and J 1 base short, with 14 bases between. CDR3 sequence reads: CASSPTHSRNTGELFF. The CDR3, as DNA: TGTGCCAGCAGCCCAACCCACAGTAGGAACACCGGGGAGCTGTTTTTT. The complete variable domain, with remaining parts taken from reference TRBV7-8 and TRBJ2-2, reads GAGVSQSPRYKVAKRGQDVALRCDPISGHVSLFWYQQALGQGPEFLTYFQNEAQLDKSGLPSDRFFAERPEGSVSTLKIQRTQQEDSAVYLCASSPTHSRNTGELFFGEGSRLTVL.